These T cell receptor delta chains were read from a single sample in a study of gamma-delta T cells after stem cell transplantation. TCRdb re-called the RT-PCR reads via CATT. This sample has some 5,000 delta-chain clones; 1.5% to 2.5% occur once, and the top ten carry around 32%. Material: gamma-delta T cells. These receptors came from a human donor. It is not recorded whose cells these are; they may come from a transplant donor. Both conserved end residues are part of each CDR3. A D gene is named only where the DNA matches it firmly. Clone size is given for some rows only: seen once, a few or many times, or a class if the clone is expanded.

V: TRDV2
size: few
D: NA
J: TRDJ1
DNA: TGTGCCTGTGACCCCCTGGTGGAGCCAAGCGCCACCGATAAACTCATCTTT
CDR3: CACDPLVEPSATDKLIF

V: TRDV2
size: large
D: TRDD3
J: TRDJ1
DNA: TGTGCCTGTGATCCCGTGGGGGGGATCACCGATAAACTCATCTTT
CDR3: CACDPVGGITDKLIF

V: TRDV2
size: once
D: TRDD3
J: TRDJ1
DNA: TGTGCCTGTGACACCGTTGTCCGGGATACGCCGTCTGGCGATAAACTCATCTTT
CDR3: CACDTVVRDTPSGDKLIF

V: TRDV2
size: few
D: TRDD3
J: TRDJ3
DNA: TGTGCCTGTGACACCGTTTCGACTGGGGGATACTCGAGCTCCTGGGACACCCGACAGATGTTTTTC
CDR3: CACDTVSTGGYSSSWDTRQMFF

V: TRDV2
size: NA
D: TRDD3
J: TRDJ1
DNA: TGTGCCTGTGACTCGGCTGGGGGATACGAGAACACCGATAAACTCATCTTT
CDR3: CACDSAGGYENTDKLIF

V: TRDV2
size: few
D: TRDD3
J: TRDJ1
DNA: TGTGCCTGTGACACGGTAGGGGGACTGGGGGGTGATTACACCGATAAACTCATCTTT
CDR3: CACDTVGGLGGDYTDKLIF

V: TRDV2
size: many
D: TRDD3
J: TRDJ3
DNA: TGTGCCTGTGACCCGACTCTAACTGGGGGAAGCTCCTCCTATTCCTGGGACACCCGACAGATGTTTTTC
CDR3: CACDPTLTGGSSSYSWDTRQMFF

V: TRDV2
size: medium-sized
D: TRDD3
J: TRDJ1
DNA: TGTGCCTGTGACACCGTGGATAGGGGTACTGGGGGATTTAAGTACACCGATAAACTCATCTTT
CDR3: CACDTVDRGTGGFKYTDKLIF

V: TRDV2
size: few
D: NA
J: TRDJ1
DNA: TGTGCCTGTGACACCTGGGGGCAGACCGATAAACTCATCTTT
CDR3: CACDTWGQTDKLIF

V: TRDV2
size: few
D: TRDD3
J: TRDJ1
DNA: TGTGCCTGTGACACTCTACTGGGGGATACAACTGAAGAACTCATCTTT
CDR3: CACDTLLGDTTEELIF

V: TRDV2
size: NA
D: TRDD3
J: TRDJ3
DNA: TGTGCCTGTGACACGGTCTATGGGGGGGATACGCCGGAAGAAACCTCCTGGGACACCCGACAGATGTTTTTC
CDR3: CACDTVYGGDTPEETSWDTRQMFF

V: TRDV2
size: few
D: NA
J: TRDJ1
DNA: TGTGCCTGTGACACCGTGGGATCCAAAGCCGTGTACACCGATAAACTCATCTTT
CDR3: CACDTVGSKAVYTDKLIF

V: TRDV2
size: few
D: NA
J: TRDJ1
DNA: TGTGCCTGTGACTCAGTACTGGGACGGGCCACCGATAAACTCATCTTT
CDR3: CACDSVLGRATDKLIF

V: TRDV2
size: few
D: TRDD3
J: TRDJ1
DNA: TGTGCCTGTGACAGCCTCCTGGGGGGGTCCGATAAACTCATCTTT
CDR3: CACDSLLGGSDKLIF

V: TRDV2
size: large
D: TRDD3
J: TRDJ1
DNA: TGTGCCTGTGACTCTCTCATGGGGGATCGCATCGCCGATAAACTCATCTTT
CDR3: CACDSLMGDRIADKLIF

V: TRDV2
size: few
D: TRDD3
J: TRDJ1
DNA: TGTGCCTGTGACACCGTTGAGGTCCTGGGGGATACGCGGGACCGCAAGGACGTTTACACCGATAAACTCATCTTT
CDR3: CACDTVEVLGDTRDRKDVYTDKLIF

V: TRDV2
size: NA
D: NA
J: TRDJ3
DNA: TGTGCCTGTGACACCGTGCGGAGTAGGGACTGGGACACCCGACAGATGTTTTTC
CDR3: CACDTVRSRDWDTRQMFF

V: TRDV2
size: few
D: TRDD3
J: TRDJ1
DNA: TGTGCCTGTGACACCCTGGGGATATCCCCCGATAAACTCATCTTT
CDR3: CACDTLGISPDKLIF

V: TRDV2
size: NA
D: TRDD3
J: TRDJ1
DNA: TGCGCCTGTGACGGACTGGGGGATAAGGGCGATAAACTCATCTTT
CDR3: CACDGLGDKGDKLIF

V: TRDV2
size: NA
D: NA
J: TRDJ1
DNA: TGTGCCTATGACACCTGGGGCGCCGACAAACTCATCTTT
CDR3: CAYDTWGADKLIF

V: TRDV2
size: NA
D: TRDD3
J: TRDJ1
DNA: TGTGCCTGTGACGCCCTGGGGGATACGTCGACCGATAAACTCATCTTT
CDR3: CACDALGDTSTDKLIF

V: TRDV2
size: few
D: TRDD3
J: TRDJ1
DNA: TGTGCCTGTGACATTCTGGGGGATACGCAAACCGATAAACTCATCTTT
CDR3: CACDILGDTQTDKLIF

V: TRDV2
size: medium-sized
D: TRDD3
J: TRDJ1
DNA: TGTGCCTGTGATCGGCTGGGGGAAACAGGGTCGTACACCGATAAACTCATCTTT
CDR3: CACDRLGETGSYTDKLIF